A single sample gave rise to the 6 T cell receptor beta chains below, sequenced in a study of T cell changes during pregnancy in multiple sclerosis. TCRdb's copy holds only in-frame clones and misses some; the assay was immunoSEQ multiplex PCR. The data show about 49,000 clones, 85% to 95% seen once. Sequenced here: CD8+ T cells from peripheral blood mononuclear cells, sampled in the first trimester of pregnancy. The source of these receptors is a female donor with multiple sclerosis, enrolled in a pregnancy study.

V usage is TRBV6-5 and J usage is TRBJ1-1; D gene uncertain. Germline assignment: CDR1 MNHEY and CDR2 SVGAGI. V lost 6 bases to trimming and J lost 8 bases, with 16 bases between them. The CDR3 extends over 13 amino acids. CDR3 in amino acids: CASSPGYKVEAFF. CDR3 DNA: TGTGCCAGCAGCCCGGGGTACAAGGTCGAAGCTTTCTTT.

This clone has just one count. The CDR3 DNA reads TGTGCCAGCAGTTTAAAACCCGGGTCCATTCCCTACGAGCAGTACTTC. Protein product: CASSLKPGSIPYEQYF. V gene TRBV27 combines with J gene TRBJ2-7; D not certain. The CDR3 spans 16 residues. The germline V gene encodes CDR1 MNHEY and CDR2 SMNVEV (reference sequence). Trimming stripped 2 bases from V and 2 bases from J, with 16 bases between.

The V and J genes are TRBV4-2 and TRBJ2-2; 7 bases map to TRBD2. CDR1 and CDR2 from the germline V gene are LGHNA and YNFKEQ. The CDR3 has 18 amino acids. With V trimmed by 0 bases and J by 6 bases, 13 bases remained unmatched. CDR3 amino acids: CASSQDASGSFMSGELFF. The CDR3 DNA sequence: TGTGCCAGCAGCCAAGACGCTAGCGGATCTTTTATGTCCGGGGAGCTGTTTTTT.

The chain recombines TRBV5-1 with TRBJ2-4, with D possibly matching TRBD1 (5 bases). The V end lost 0 bases, the J end lost 15 bases, and 13 bases lay between the germline ends. Germline V gene data show CDR1 as SGHRS and CDR2 as YFSETQ. CDR3 length: 12 amino acids. This CDR3 is CASSLEGATLYF. The CDR3 coding sequence is TGCGCCAGCAGCTTGGAAGGGGCCACCCTGTACTTC.

In nucleotides, the CDR3 is TGCGCCAGCAGCTTGTCTTCAGGGAACACTGAAGCTTTCTTT. It yields the protein CASSLSSGNTEAFF. The gene calls are TRBV5-1 and TRBJ1-1, with D unclear. The CDR3 extends over 14 amino acids. Germline V CDR1 and CDR2: SGHRS, YFSETQ. Trimming left V 1 base short and J 1 base short, with 8 bases between.

V gene TRBV7-9 combines with J gene TRBJ2-2; D is unresolved. Trimming removed 0 bases from V and 5 bases from J, with 10 bases in between. Germline-derived CDR1 and CDR2 are SEHNR and FQNEAQ (reference sequence). The CDR3 has 15 amino acids. The CDR3 nucleotides read TGTGCCAGCAGCTTAGCGGGCGCAGGTACCGGGGAGCTGTTTTTT. Its translation: CASSLAGAGTGELFF. The whole variable domain, filled in from reference TRBV7-9 and TRBJ2-2, reads DTGVSQNPRHKITKRGQNVTFRCDPISEHNRLYWYRQTLGQGPEFLTYFQNEAQLEKSRLLSDRFSAERPKGSFSTLEIQRTEQGDSAMYLCASSLAGAGTGELFFGEGSRLTVL.